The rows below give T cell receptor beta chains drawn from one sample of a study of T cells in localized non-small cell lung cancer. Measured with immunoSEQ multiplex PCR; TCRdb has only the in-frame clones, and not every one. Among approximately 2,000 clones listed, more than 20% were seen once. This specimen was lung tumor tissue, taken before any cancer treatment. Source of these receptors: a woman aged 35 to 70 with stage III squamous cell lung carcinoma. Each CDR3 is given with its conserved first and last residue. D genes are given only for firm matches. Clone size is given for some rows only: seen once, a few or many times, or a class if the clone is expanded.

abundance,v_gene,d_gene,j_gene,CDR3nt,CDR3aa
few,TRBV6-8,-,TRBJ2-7,TGTGCCAGCAGTCGGGTCGGGGGACTTTACGAGCAGTACTTC,CASSRVGGLYEQYF
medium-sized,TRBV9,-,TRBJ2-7,TGTGCCAGCAGCGTAGACCACAGGGCTCCCACCTACGAGCAGTACTTC,CASSVDHRAPTYEQYF
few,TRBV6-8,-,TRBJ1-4,TGTGCCAGCAGTTACGTCGAGAAAATTAAAAAACTGTTTTTT,CASSYVEKIKKLFF
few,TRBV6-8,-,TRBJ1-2,TGTGCCAGCAGGGACAGTACGGGTGGCTACACCTTC,CASRDSTGGYTF
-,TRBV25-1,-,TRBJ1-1,TGTGCCAGCAGTCCTAGGTCACAGCGGAACACTGAAGCTTTCTTT,CASSPRSQRNTEAFF
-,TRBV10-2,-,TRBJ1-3,TGCGCCAGCAGTGATGGGGGATCTGGAAACACCATATATTTT,CASSDGGSGNTIYF
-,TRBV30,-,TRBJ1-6,TGTGCCTGGAGTCCGGGCTCCAATTCACCCCTCCACTTT,CAWSPGSNSPLHF
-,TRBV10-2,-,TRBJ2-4,TGCGCCAGCAGTGATGTAGGGTTAGCCAAAAACATTCAGTACTTC,CASSDVGLAKNIQYF